The 4 T cell receptor beta chains given below trace back to one sample, sequenced in a study of CD8 T cells in ankylosing spondylitis. TCRdb independently ran MiXCR on the 5' RACE reads; one entry per CDR3 protein. This sample yields just over 150,000 distinct CDR3 sequences, of which about 17% are seen a single time; over 7% belongs to the top ten. Sequenced input: blood, either unsorted or a sorted T cell fraction (not recorded which). The receptors originated from a male donor with ankylosing spondylitis or in good health (not recorded which).

The V and J genes are TRBV18 and TRBJ2-2; D may be TRBD1 (6 bases). The CDR3 contains 15 residues. The V end was cut by 2 bases, the J end by 5 bases, with 12 bases between. Germline CDR1 reads KGHSH; CDR2 reads LQKENI. CDR3 DNA sequence: TGTGCCAGCTCACCAGTGGGGGCGCCAACCGGGGAGCTGTTTTTT. Encoded protein: CASSPVGAPTGELFF.

The V and J genes are TRBV7-9 and TRBJ2-3; D may be TRBD1 or TRBD2 (5 bases each). This CDR3 is 16 amino acids long. Germline CDR1 reads SEHNR; CDR2 reads FQNEAQ (reference sequence). Trimming removed 5 bases at V and 5 bases at J, with 20 bases between. CDR3 residues: CASSVRGLKRGDTQYF. The CDR3 DNA follows: TGTGCCAGCAGCGTTCGGGGCCTTAAACGCGGAGATACGCAGTATTTT.

The chain employs TRBV7-9 and TRBJ2-7; the D gene is possibly TRBD1 (6 bases). The CDR3 has 16 amino acids. Germline values: CDR1 SEHNR, CDR2 FQNEAQ (reference sequence). Trimming removed 5 bases from V and 3 bases from J, with 20 bases in between. CDR3: CASSTTGQWDNYEQYF. The CDR3 DNA follows: TGTGCCAGCAGCACTACGGGACAATGGGACAACTACGAGCAGTACTTC.

This clonotype was observed a handful of times. This sequence joins TRBV10-3 and TRBJ2-7; D gene unclear. The germline V and J ends were trimmed by 3 bases and 0 bases, with 0 bases remaining between them. The CDR3 covers 11 residues. Germline values: CDR1 ENHRY, CDR2 SYGVKD. The CDR3 protein is CAISDSYEQYF. CDR3 in DNA: TGTGCCATCAGTGACTCCTACGAGCAGTACTTC.